Given below is one TCR beta chain in context. The sample originates from a study of response to subunit inactivated influenza vaccine. TCRdb analysed the RT-PCR reads with MiXCR anew, one entry per CDR3 protein. The repertoire holds more than 500,000 distinct CDR3 sequences, with around 11% as singletons. These data are also associated with another study on T cells expressing NK-cell markers. This second study says: UMI-tagged 5'RACE template switching yielded the TCR beta cDNA.

The starting material was PBMCs from blood, obtained on the day of vaccination. This clonotype originated in a man over 45 who received an inactivated influenza vaccine.

The CDR3: CASSRNRDPGEQYF. The CDR3, as DNA: TGTGCCAGCTCACGAAACAGGGACCCCGGCGAGCAGTACTTC. The chain uses TRBV18 and TRBJ2-7; possible D gene TRBD1, 6 bases. The CDR3 totals 14 residues. Germline loops: CDR1 KGHSH, CDR2 LQKENI. V lost 4 bases, J lost 6 bases, and 16 bases lay in between. The variable domain in full, completed from reference TRBV18 and TRBJ2-7, reads NAGVMQNPRHLVRRRGQEARLRCSPMKGHSHVYWYRQLPEEGLKFMVYLQKENIIDESGMPKERFSAEFPKEGPSILRIQQVVRGDSAAYFCASSRNRDPGEQYFGPGTRLTVT.